These T cell receptor beta chains were read from a single sample in a study of T cells in Graves' hyperthyroidism and ophthalmopathy. TCRdb used MiXCR to reprocess the multiplex PCR reads, holding one entry per CDR3 protein. In the table there are more than 45,000 distinct CDR3 sequences, about 50% of which are singletons. Sequencing was carried out using blood. These receptors were collected from a woman in her 30s with Graves' ophthalmopathy. CDR3s include the opening cysteine and the closing phenylalanine or tryptophan. A D gene is named only where the DNA matches it firmly. Not all rows give a size; the values are once, few, many and, for expanded clones, a class.

V gene: TRBV12-3/TRBV12-4
D gene: TRBD1
clone size: NA
J gene: TRBJ2-6
CDR3 protein: CASKNSGGNVLTF
CDR3 DNA: TGTGCCAGCAAAAACTCAGGGGGCAACGTCCTGACTTTC

V gene: TRBV6-1
D gene: NA
clone size: many
J gene: TRBJ1-1
CDR3 protein: CASSRQGSGNTEAFF
CDR3 DNA: TGTGCCAGCAGTAGGCAGGGTAGTGGGAACACTGAAGCTTTCTTT

V gene: TRBV14
D gene: NA
clone size: NA
J gene: TRBJ2-7
CDR3 protein: CASSQDRLVSYEQCF
CDR3 DNA: TGTGCCAGCAGCCAAGATCGACTAGTATCCTACGAGCAGTGCTTC

V gene: TRBV4-1
D gene: NA
clone size: many
J gene: TRBJ1-1
CDR3 protein: CASSHPQGKAMNTEAFF
CDR3 DNA: TGCGCCAGCAGCCACCCCCAGGGAAAGGCCATGAACACTGAAGCTTTCTTT

V gene: TRBV7-9
D gene: NA
clone size: once
J gene: TRBJ2-5
CDR3 protein: CASSLERAGRRTETQYF
CDR3 DNA: TGTGCCAGCAGCTTAGAGCGGGCGGGACGTCGAACGGAGACCCAGTACTTC

V gene: TRBV7-9
D gene: NA
clone size: many
J gene: TRBJ1-3
CDR3 protein: CASSLDGSYTIYF
CDR3 DNA: TGTGCCAGCAGCTTAGACGGAAGCTACACCATATATTTT

V gene: TRBV6-5
D gene: NA
clone size: many
J gene: TRBJ1-1
CDR3 protein: CASSYNRKITEAFF
CDR3 DNA: TGTGCCAGCAGTTACAACAGGAAAATAACTGAAGCTTTCTTT

V gene: TRBV10-3
D gene: NA
clone size: few
J gene: TRBJ2-7
CDR3 protein: CAISRDGITYEQYF
CDR3 DNA: TGTGCCATCAGCCGGGACGGAATAACCTACGAGCAGTACTTT

V gene: TRBV20-1
D gene: NA
clone size: many
J gene: TRBJ2-6
CDR3 protein: CSASPGANVLTF
CDR3 DNA: TGCAGTGCTAGTCCTGGGGCCAACGTCCTGACTTTC

V gene: TRBV20-1
D gene: NA
clone size: NA
J gene: TRBJ2-5
CDR3 protein: CSARDPRIGGGEETQYF
CDR3 DNA: TGCAGTGCTAGAGATCCCCGAATTGGTGGCGGCGAAGAGACCCAGTACTTC

V gene: TRBV9
D gene: NA
clone size: many
J gene: TRBJ2-7
CDR3 protein: CASSVRGSYEQYF
CDR3 DNA: TGTGCCAGCAGCGTTCGGGGGTCCTACGAGCAGTACTTC